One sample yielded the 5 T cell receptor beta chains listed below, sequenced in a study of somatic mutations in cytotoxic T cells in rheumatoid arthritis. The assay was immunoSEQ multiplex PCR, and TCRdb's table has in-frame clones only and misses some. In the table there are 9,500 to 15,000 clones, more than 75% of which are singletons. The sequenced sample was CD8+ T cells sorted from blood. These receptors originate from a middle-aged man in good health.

CDR3 protein: CASSIGGSEAFF. CDR3 sequence (DNA): TGTGCCAGTAGTATCGGAGGGAGTGAAGCTTTCTTT. This chain connects TRBV19 to TRBJ1-1; no reliable D call. The germline V and J ends were trimmed by 3 bases and 7 bases, with 9 bases remaining between them. The CDR3 sequence is 12 residues long. Germline loops: CDR1 LNHDA, CDR2 SQIVND (reference sequence).

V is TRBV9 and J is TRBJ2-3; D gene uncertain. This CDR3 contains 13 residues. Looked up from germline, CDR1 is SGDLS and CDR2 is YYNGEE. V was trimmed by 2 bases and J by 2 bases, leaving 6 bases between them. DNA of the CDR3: TGTGCCAGCAGCGTTTTGGACACAGATACGCAGTATTTT. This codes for CASSVLDTDTQYF.

The CDR3 DNA reads as TGTGCCAGCAGCCAAGCCTTGCTGAACACTGCAAACACCGGGGAGCTGTTTTTT. Its translation is CASSQALLNTANTGELFF. This chain connects TRBV4-2 to TRBJ2-2; D uncertain. Trimming left V 1 base short and J 2 bases short, with 17 bases between. The CDR3 spans 18 residues. Germline V gives CDR1 LGHNA, CDR2 YNFKEQ.

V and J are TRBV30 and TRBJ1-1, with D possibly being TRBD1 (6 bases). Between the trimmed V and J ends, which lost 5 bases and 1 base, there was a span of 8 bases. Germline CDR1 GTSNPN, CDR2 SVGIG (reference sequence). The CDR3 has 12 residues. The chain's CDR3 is CAWGQSNTEAFF. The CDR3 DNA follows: TGTGCCTGGGGACAGTCGAACACTGAAGCTTTCTTT.

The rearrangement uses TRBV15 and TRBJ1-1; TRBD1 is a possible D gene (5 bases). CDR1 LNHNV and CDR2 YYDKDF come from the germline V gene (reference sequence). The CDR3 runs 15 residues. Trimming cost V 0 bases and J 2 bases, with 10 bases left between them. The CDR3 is CATSRDWGSNTEAFF. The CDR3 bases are TGTGCCACCAGCAGAGATTGGGGGAGCAACACTGAAGCTTTCTTT.